This TCR beta chain is from a study of immune evolution from preneoplasia to lung adenocarcinoma. Study context: HLA loss of heterozygosity: about 7% AIS, about 15% MIA, about 35% ADC, none AAH.

A note on this clone: As yet, its antigen is unknown.

Findings and caveats of the study: KRAS-mutant nodules had the highest T cell clonality. From normal lung to invasive adenocarcinoma, top clone frequencies appeared to decrease.

Sequencing was performed with immunoSEQ multiplex PCR; in TCRdb, only in-frame clones are kept and a portion is missing. The sample lists 4,900 or so clones; 60% to 85% were seen once. The CDR3 extends over 13 amino acids. Germline-derived CDR1 and CDR2 are MDHEN and SYDVKM. V lost 5 bases to trimming and J lost 4 bases, with 11 bases between them. H&E slides confirmed each diagnosis, reviewed by two pathologists independently. The chain recombines TRBV28 with TRBJ1-2; D is possibly TRBD1 (6 bases). Sequencing input: FFPE minimally invasive lung adenocarcinoma tissue. This TCR was recovered from a person aged 60 to 80 with lung adenocarcinoma. The CDR3 DNA is TGTGCCAGCAGTACAGGGAATATCTATGGCTACACCTTC. Translating it yields CASSTGNIYGYTF.